This T cell receptor (beta chain) was documented in a study of T cells in Graves' hyperthyroidism and ophthalmopathy (dated by TCRdb to between 2018 and 2020). General notes on the study: Peripheral blood was sampled at the time of initial diagnosis, prior to any treatment. Prospective prediction of ophthalmopathy was tested in an independent validation cohort consisting of 18 hyperthyroidism patients and more than 15 patients who later progressed to ophthalmopathy. A discovery cohort of about a hundred patients, 43 with Graves' ophthalmopathy and more than 55 with stable Graves' hyperthyroidism, was used to find distinguishing TCR V-J signatures. Once sampling was done, hyperthyroidism patients were given methimazole at a starting dose of 30 mg daily, whereas ophthalmopathy patients were given high-dose intravenous methylprednisolone. The approximately 90 discovery patients were randomly split 7:3 into training and test sets. In more than 5 Graves' hyperthyroidism patients, the study also compared T-cell repertoires from thyroid tissue with T-cell repertoires from blood. The paper describes TCR Vbeta CDR3 sequencing of about 140 peripheral blood samples, made up of 43 ophthalmopathy patients, more than 70 hyperthyroidism patients and some 17 progressor patients.

Moderately to severely active disease, a Clinical Activity Score of at least 3, a NOSPECS grade of at least 4, and a duration under 3 months were present in ophthalmopathy patients. Any patient with an uncontrolled infection, another autoimmune disease, pregnancy or lactation was excluded. Diagnoses relied on clinical symptoms, serum thyroxine and TRAb, thyroid ultrasound and orbital computed tomography. Ficoll-Paque density gradient centrifugation was used to isolate PBMCs from about 10 ml of fresh peripheral blood. Trizol reagent was used to extract total RNA, and RNA quality was then checked on an Agilent 2100 Bioanalyzer. This clonotype has ten or more counts. Which antigen it targets is not known. There are no base qualities to consult, and no much larger clone falls within one base. The CDR3, cysteine through phenylalanine, is 14 amino acids long. Just the 42-base CDR3 DNA is kept, in frame starting at base 1. Unmatched junction bases come to 1, with V trimmed by 2 bases and J by 2 bases. From the germline V gene, CDR1 is SGHVS and CDR2 is FNYEAQ.

The paper as a whole reports these results and caveats: Blood samples also contained most of the expanded thyroid clonotypes (frequency above 0.001), which suggests that blood repertoires may reflect thyroid immune responses. No statistical method was used to fix the sample size in advance, and group allocation was not hidden from the investigators. A 13 V-J signature model separated ophthalmopathy from stable hyperthyroidism, with about 90% sensitivity and about 81% specificity in cross-validation and 80%/75% in testing. In validation, the model predicted progression to ophthalmopathy with approximately 70% sensitivity and 72% to 85% specificity, a median of 6.5 months before onset.

TCR beta CDR3 regions were amplified from RNA transcripts. A first-round RT-PCR of the TCR CDR3 used the HTBI primer set with the Qiagen OneStep RT-PCR kit. Libraries were constructed in a second round of multiplex PCR, after which size selection and purification were performed. Libraries were sequenced paired-end with 100 bp reads on an Illumina HiSeq2000. The study's own analysis went as follows. SOAPnuke was used to process the raw data, with reads discarded if the reads contained adapters or uncalled bases, had a mean Phred below 15, or lacked an exact constant-primer or identifier match. High-quality paired reads were merged with COPE v1.2.5, and unique nucleotide sequences were defined as clonotypes. MiTCR v1.1 was used to align clonotypes to the IMGT TRBV, TRBD and TRBJ reference segments. Only V-J combinations with frequency above 0.0001, covering about 99% of repertoires, were analysed. A TCS score was defined as the ratio between F50 (clonal expansion) and ExV (chaos), using BLOSUM62-based TCRdist between CDR3 peptides within each V-J. Welch's t-statistics and random forest reduced roughly 540 V-J features to around 14, which were used in a naive Bayes classifier (R e1071). Clones were called with MiXCR by TCRdb after fastp trimmed the public reads at Q25, and only in-frame beta chains were retained. Each entry is one CDR3 protein sequence, shown with its most common DNA and genes. It is TCRdb's table, rather than the study itself, that gives the V and J calls and clone size. The sample data list some 570,000 distinct CDR3 sequences, and approximately 15% of these were observed just once. Around 7% of the sample belongs to the ten largest clones.

The rearrangement joined TRBV7-6 to TRBJ2-5; TRBD1 lines up with 8 middle nucleotides. Sequencing used blood. This sequence originates from a woman aged 18-29 years with Graves' ophthalmopathy. The nucleotide sequence is TGTGCCAGCAGCTTATGGACAGGGCAAGAGACCCAGTACTTC. This yields the protein CASSLWTGQETQYF.